What follows describes a single T cell receptor (beta chain). Clones were read by immunoSEQ multiplex PCR, and TCRdb kept only the in-frame ones, dropping some. The table includes 25,000 to 30,000 clones, around 93% detected once. CDR3 length: 16 residues. Germline V CDR1 and CDR2: SGHVS, FQNEAQ. V was trimmed by 4 bases and J by 7 bases, leaving 22 bases between them. This record comes from a study of T cells in localized non-small cell lung cancer. This rearrangement joins TRBV7-8 to TRBJ1-1, with D possibly TRBD1 on 5 matching bases. This receptor was identified in a female donor of 60 years or more with stage I lung adenocarcinoma. Source: peripheral blood, taken before any cancer treatment. CDR3 residues: CASSSSRGDYLIEAFF. CDR3 sequence (DNA): TGTGCCAGCAGCTCAAGTAGGGGAGACTACTTGATTGAAGCTTTCTTT.